This TCR beta chain came from a study of PD-1 blockade in classical Hodgkin lymphoma (dated by TCRdb to 2019 to 2021). Notes on the research overall: Nivolumab dosing was 3 mg/kg intravenously every 2 weeks, continuing until either disease progression or unacceptable toxicity. The study used TCR beta sequencing and CyTOF to define a peripheral blood immune signature of response to PD-1 blockade in classical Hodgkin lymphoma.

Between the V and J ends, shortened by 10 bases and 3 bases respectively, the junction contains 16 bases. Inclusive of the bounding cysteine and phenylalanine, the CDR3 is 15 residues long. CDR3 DNA only is kept here, 45 bases in frame from base 1. As encoded in the germline V gene, CDR1 is MNHNS while CDR2 is SASEGT. The study at large found these results: Among trial patients, those achieving complete response had baseline diversity similar to that of newly diagnosed patients, while diversity was significantly lower in partial responders and progressors. Newly diagnosed patients were reported to have lower baseline TCR diversity than healthy donors, and relapsed/refractory patients were reported to have lower baseline TCR diversity still. By C4D1, a significant rise was seen in CD4+ TCR diversity but not in CD8+ TCR diversity (p=0.0027 vs p=0.16), and the rise was most apparent among complete responders (p=0.02). The study was restricted to a single clinical trial cohort, and the causes of repertoire differences, possibly disease activity or prior therapy, were left undefined. Patients starting nivolumab less than 1 year after ASCT had lower diversity and were excluded from later analyses to avoid confounding by immune reconstitution.

What this sample's time point label stands for: cycle 2 day 1 (C2D1) of nivolumab. Every trial patient had relapsed after autologous stem cell transplantation, and cohorts A, B and C differed in prior brentuximab vedotin exposure. The trial cohort included 45 to 65 patients with relapsed/refractory classical Hodgkin lymphoma, and each patient had a best overall response of complete response, partial response or progressive disease. Trial patients were treated with single-agent nivolumab in the multi-cohort phase II CheckMate 205 trial. Best overall response was determined by an independent review committee according to the 2007 International Working Group response criteria. Trial PBMCs were collected just before the start of nivolumab (C1D1) and during therapy at cycle 2 day 1 and cycle 4 day 1. After peripheral blood was drawn into 8 mL Vacutainer Cell Preparation Tubes, PBMCs were isolated by centrifugation and then cryopreserved.

Genomic DNA was extracted with the Qiagen DNeasy kit from unsorted PBMCs and from negatively selected CD4+ and CD8+ fractions. Using primers that anneal to V and J segments, immunoSEQ multiplex PCR amplified the TCR beta CDR3 regions. A synthetic immune receptor repertoire was used to minimize amplification bias, and any residual bias was removed computationally once sequencing was done. In the paper's pipeline: Repertoire diversity was quantified as the Shannon entropy index using custom Python scripts. Unsorted, CD4+ and CD8+ repertoires were analyzed separately, except in combined analyses where CD4+ and CD8+ sequences were merged in silico. Clonal expansion was defined as a frequency increase of at least 2-fold after treatment compared with C1D1, and clones undetected at baseline were assigned a pseudocount of 0.5. Singleton clones were defined as clones with 0 or 1 copy at C1D1, and non-singleton clones were defined as clones with 2 or more copies. Clones expanded in unsorted samples were assigned a CD4+, CD8+ or unknown annotation through matching of protein sequences in sorted samples from the same patient. Wilcoxon tests on paired samples were used to test changes in diversity from C1D1 to C4D1. TCRdb mirrors the immuneACCESS table, restricted to in-frame sequences. Some clones are absent from its copies; in checked studies, under half trace to an unresolved V gene, and the reason for the others is unknown. The V and J calls and clone size are taken from that table; D and trimming were inferred from the DNA. The table for this sample lists more than 140,000 clones; nearly 80% of them were counted only once. Together, the top ten hold 7.5% to 9.5% of the sample.

The sample holds a few counts of this clone. Its binding antigen is unknown. No much larger clonotype is one base removed from it; base qualities were not supplied. This TCR came from a human donor with classical Hodgkin lymphoma. The source was peripheral blood mononuclear cells (PBMCs), collected before the second cycle of nivolumab. The rearranged chain carries TRBV6-1 and TRBJ1-6, and perhaps TRBD1 as D gene, on 6 matching bases. The CDR3: CATMTGSFYNSPLHF. The nucleotide sequence is TGTGCCACTATGACAGGTTCCTTCTATAATTCACCCCTCCACTTT.